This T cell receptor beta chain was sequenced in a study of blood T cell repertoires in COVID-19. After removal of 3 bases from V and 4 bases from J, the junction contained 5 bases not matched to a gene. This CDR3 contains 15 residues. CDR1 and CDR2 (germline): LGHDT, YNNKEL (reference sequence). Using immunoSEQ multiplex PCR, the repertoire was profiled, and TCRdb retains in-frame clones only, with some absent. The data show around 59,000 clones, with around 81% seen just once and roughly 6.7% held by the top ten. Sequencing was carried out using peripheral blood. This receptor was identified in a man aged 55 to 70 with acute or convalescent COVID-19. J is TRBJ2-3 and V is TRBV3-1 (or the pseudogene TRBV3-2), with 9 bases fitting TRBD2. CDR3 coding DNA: TGTGCCAGCAGCCAGAGCGGGGGGTGGGCAGATACGCAGTATTTT. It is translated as CASSQSGGWADTQYF.